This entry describes one T cell receptor beta chain. This entry is derived from a study of PD-1 blockade in classical Hodgkin lymphoma. Relapse after autologous stem cell transplantation occurred in every patient, and brentuximab vedotin exposure varied. TCRdb's copy holds only in-frame clones and misses some; the assay was immunoSEQ multiplex PCR. This repertoire shows 40,000 or so clones, 60% to 85% found once; its top ten account for approximately 11%. This material consisted of peripheral blood mononuclear cells (PBMCs), taken at baseline. The receptor was isolated from a human donor with classical Hodgkin lymphoma.

Here the CDR3 reads CASTPGGIDEQFF. The CDR3 region has the DNA TGTGCCAGCACCCCGGGGGGGATCGATGAGCAGTTCTTC. The chain uses TRBV6-6 and TRBJ2-1; 8 nucleotides line up with TRBD2. The germline CDR1 and CDR2 sequences are MNHNY and SVGAGI (reference sequence). The junction had 7 bases not matched to a gene; V was cut back by 7 bases and J by 8 bases. The CDR3 has 13 residues.